Sequencing of this T cell receptor beta chain was carried out in a study of blood T cell repertoires in COVID-19. Using immunoSEQ multiplex PCR, the repertoire was profiled, and TCRdb retains in-frame clones only, with some absent. The repertoire has some 73,000 clones, 75% to 90% of them found once; the top ten carry around 40%. Germline loops: CDR1 SEHNR, CDR2 FQNEAQ (reference sequence). CDR3 length: 12 residues. With 4 bases removed from V and 3 bases from J, the gap between germline ends came to 7 bases. What was sequenced was peripheral blood. The V gene is TRBV7-9, the J gene TRBJ2-7, with no clear D. The sequence was collected from a woman older than 75 with active or convalescent COVID-19. CDR3 amino acids: CASSSVHYEQYF. In DNA form, the CDR3 reads TGTGCCAGCAGCTCCGTACACTACGAGCAGTACTTC. Variable domain in full (rest from reference TRBV7-9 and TRBJ2-7): DTGVSQNPRHKITKRGQNVTFRCDPISEHNRLYWYRQTLGQGPEFLTYFQNEAQLEKSRLLSDRFSAERPKGSFSTLEIQRTEQGDSAMYLCASSSVHYEQYFGPGTRLTVT.